Presented here are 21 T cell receptor beta chains from one specimen sequenced in a study of blood T cells in healthy people across ages. Through a sample-barcoded 5' primer and a J-beta primer mix, a second PCR was run for roughly 6 to 11 cycles. MiXCR, applied by TCRdb to the 5' RACE reads, yields one record per CDR3 protein. The sample holds some 1.7 million distinct CDR3 sequences; over 25% are singletons and the top ten take about 8%. Source material: blood. The origin of the receptors is a woman in her 30s in good health.

The chain couples TRBV28 to TRBJ1-2; D is ambiguous. Per germline, CDR1 MDHEN and CDR2 SYDVKM. The CDR3 contains 14 residues. The V and J ends lost 3 bases and 8 bases respectively, with 16 bases between them. The CDR3 DNA follows: TGTGCCAGCAGTTTGGGCGGGAGGGCCAAGGGCTACACCTTC. Its translation: CASSLGGRAKGYTF.

This rearrangement joins TRBV7-9 to TRBJ1-1; D is possibly TRBD1 (6 bases). Germline CDR1 is SEHNR and CDR2 is FQNEAQ (reference sequence). V gave up 6 bases and J gave up 3 bases, with 14 bases separating them. This CDR3 contains 14 residues. The CDR3 loop is CASRSTGAYTEAFF. DNA of the CDR3: TGTGCCAGCAGATCCACGGGGGCGTACACTGAAGCTTTCTTT.

This clonotype was counted only a few times. The CDR3, as DNA: TGCGCCAGCAGCTTGGCCAACCCGAACACTGAAGCTTTCTTT. This codes for CASSLANPNTEAFF. The chain couples TRBV5-1 to TRBJ1-1, with unresolved D. V dropped 0 bases and J dropped 1 base, with 7 bases sitting between them. Germline V CDR1 and CDR2: SGHRS, YFSETQ. The CDR3 has 14 amino acids.

The rearrangement uses TRBV5-1 and TRBJ1-3; D ambiguous. This CDR3 region has 14 residues. Germline CDR1 SGHRS, CDR2 YFSETQ. Between the trimmed V and J ends, which lost 6 bases and 8 bases, there was a span of 18 bases. The CDR3 reads CASTTDVRSDTIYF. The DNA of the CDR3 is TGCGCCAGCACCACGGACGTGAGGTCGGACACCATATATTTT.

This clonotype was detected a few times. The CDR3, as DNA: TGCAGTGCGATACGTCCCGGGACTAGCGGGGGGTACAATGAGCAGTTCTTC. Protein sequence: CSAIRPGTSGGYNEQFF. This chain joins TRBV20-1 and TRBJ2-1, with 15 bases identical to TRBD2. Germline V gene sequence: CDR1 DFQATT, CDR2 SNEGSKA (reference sequence). The CDR3 has 17 amino acids. The V gene end was trimmed by 6 bases and the J gene end by 4 bases; junction bases not matched to a gene: 10.

The J gene is TRBJ1-1, the V gene TRBV19; D is unclear. Trimming shortened V by 4 bases and J by 0 bases, and 9 bases separated the two germline ends. The CDR3 is 14 residues long. CDR1 and CDR2 (germline): LNHDA, SQIVND (reference sequence). CDR3 sequence (DNA): TGTGCCAGTAGTAAGACAACCTTGAACACTGAAGCTTTCTTT. Translation: CASSKTTLNTEAFF.

The chain joins TRBV12-3 or TRBV12-4 to TRBJ2-5, with 12 positions matching TRBD2. Germline trimming cut 6 bases from V and 11 bases from J; bases unmatched to any gene: 16. CDR3 length: 16 residues. Here the CDR3 DNA reads TGTGCCAGCAGCCCGACTAGCGGGAGAGTAAAACCGGAGCAGTACTTC. As protein: CASSPTSGRVKPEQYF.

The chain links TRBV2 to TRBJ2-6, with D perhaps TRBD1 (8 bases). This CDR3 has 17 residues. The germline V and J ends were trimmed by 3 bases and 2 bases, with 14 bases remaining between them. Germline V gene sequence: CDR1 SNHLY, CDR2 FYNNEI. The CDR3 sequence: CASSDHRGRAGANVLTF. For the CDR3, the DNA is TGTGCCAGCAGTGACCACAGGGGGAGGGCTGGGGCCAACGTCCTGACTTTC.

Only a few counts were recorded for this clonotype. The genes are TRBV6-6 and TRBJ2-1; 7 nucleotides agree with TRBD1. This CDR3 is built from 13 residues. V lost 7 bases, J lost 8 bases, and 8 bases stayed unmatched. The germline gives CDR1 MNHNY, CDR2 SVGAGI (reference sequence). The DNA of the CDR3 is TGTGCCAGCAAGAGACAGGGTCCCCATGAGCAGTTCTTC. Translating gives CASKRQGPHEQFF.

This clonotype was detected a few times. V and J are TRBV12-3 or TRBV12-4 and TRBJ1-2; 7 nucleotides match TRBD1. This CDR3 is built from 12 residues. The J segment lost 8 bases and the V segment lost 7 bases, leaving 7 bases of the junction unmatched. This CDR3 is CASTAGGRGYTF. Written as DNA, the CDR3 is TGTGCCAGCACCGCAGGGGGTCGCGGCTACACCTTC.

This clonotype was recorded at least ten times. V usage is TRBV29-1 and J usage is TRBJ2-1; a possible D gene is TRBD1 (5 bases). Germline loops: CDR1 SQVTM, CDR2 ANQGSEA. The CDR3 has 14 amino acids. Trimming removed 7 bases from V and 7 bases from J, with 20 bases in between. This chain's CDR3 is CSGRTLRGRNEQFF. The CDR3 DNA is TGCAGCGGTCGGACCTTAAGGGGTAGGAATGAGCAGTTCTTC.

Of note for this clonotype: Relative to the germline gene, one junction end is altered; a read error may explain this. V is TRBV7-2 and J is TRBJ2-7, with 10 bases fitting TRBD2. The CDR3 spans 15 residues. Germline V gene sequence: CDR1 SGHTA, CDR2 FQGNSA. DNA of the CDR3: TGTGCCAGCAGCCAAACTCTAGCGGGGGCCTACGGGCAGTACTTC. It is translated as CASSQTLAGAYGQYF.

This chain joins TRBV12-3 or TRBV12-4 and TRBJ2-7, with a tentative D call TRBD2 (6 bases). There are 13 residues in the CDR3. V shed 7 bases and J shed 7 bases, with 17 bases lying between them. DNA for the CDR3: TGTGCCAGCACCAACCTGGGACTGGAAGAGCAGTACTTC. Encoded protein: CASTNLGLEEQYF.

To note about this clonotype: A read error may account for a junction end that differs from germline. The rearrangement links TRBV6-2 or TRBV6-3 to TRBJ1-5; D remains unclear. CDR3 length: 15 amino acids. Germline loops: CDR1 MNHEY, CDR2 SVGEGT. The CDR3 bases are TGTGCCAGCAGTTACCCCGAGAGGCTCAATCAGCCCCCGCATTTT. It translates to CASSYPERLNQPPHF.

This clonotype was recorded at least ten times. CDR3 sequence reads: CASSPKQGVNYGYTF. The CDR3 DNA reads TGTGCCAGCAGCCCGAAACAGGGGGTTAACTATGGCTACACCTTC. The rearrangement links TRBV5-6 to TRBJ1-2; 8 bases map to TRBD1. Trimming cost V 4 bases and J 1 base; bases outside gene matches: 6. CDR3 size: 15 residues. The germline CDR1 and CDR2 sequences are SGHDT and YYEEEE.

This clonotype has more than one count but fewer than ten. The rearrangement uses TRBV19 and TRBJ2-7; 8 bases match TRBD1. Looked up from germline, CDR1 is LNHDA and CDR2 is SQIVND (reference sequence). With 4 bases clipped from V and 5 bases from J, the junction kept 4 bases outside the gene matches. The CDR3 is made up of 13 amino acids. The CDR3 nucleotides read TGTGCCAGTAGTAATCGACAGGGGAACGAGCAGTACTTC. As protein: CASSNRQGNEQYF.

In this sample, this clonotype turned up a few times. The chain uses TRBV7-2 and TRBJ2-7; tentatively, D is TRBD1 (6 bases). Trimming removed 5 bases from V and 5 bases from J, with 13 bases in between. The CDR3 covers 13 residues. Per germline, CDR1 SGHTA and CDR2 FQGNSA. DNA of the CDR3: TGTGCCAGCAGCGACACAGGGCTCCACGAGCAGTACTTC. It translates to CASSDTGLHEQYF. Together with reference TRBV7-2 and TRBJ2-7, the CDR3 gives the full variable domain: GAGVSQSPSNKVTEKGKDVELRCDPISGHTALYWYRQSLGQGLEFLIYFQGNSAPDKSGLPSDRFSAERTGGSVSTLTIQRTQQEDSAVYLCASSDTGLHEQYFGPGTRLTVT.

Comments on this clonotype: Since the CDR3 does not end with the conserved phenylalanine or tryptophan, this likely comes from a read error. The DNA is left out, because the CDR3 cannot be placed on it with certainty; the CDR3 is given as TCRdb lists it. The rearrangement joins TRBV5-3 to TRBJ2-7; the D call of TRBD1 is as the table states it, not checked on the DNA. TRBV5-3 counts as an open reading frame of uncertain function. The CDR3 extends over 14 residues, inclusive of both ends. CDR3 loop: CARSVGTTPTSSTS.

V is TRBV24-1 and J is TRBJ1-2; tentatively, D is TRBD1 (6 bases). The CDR3 loop spans 14 amino acids. CDR1 is KGHDR, CDR2 SFDVKD, per germline. Trimming removed 4 bases at V and 2 bases at J, with 10 bases between. In DNA, the CDR3 is TGTGCCACCAGTGACAGTGACAGGAACTATGGCTACACCTTC. This encodes CATSDSDRNYGYTF.

The rearrangement uses TRBV27 and TRBJ2-3; a possible D gene is TRBD2 (6 bases). This CDR3 has 15 amino acids. V dropped 6 bases and J dropped 4 bases, with 17 bases sitting between them. The germline V gene has CDR1 MNHEY and CDR2 SMNVEV (reference sequence). The CDR3 DNA sequence: TGTGCCAGCAGGCGGGACTCGGGTCTGGCAGATACGCAGTATTTT. It is translated as CASRRDSGLADTQYF.

This chain uses TRBV5-1 with TRBJ2-1, with D perhaps matching TRBD1 (7 bases). In germline, CDR1 is SGHRS, CDR2 YFSETQ. Trimming cost V 1 base and J 5 bases, with 13 bases left between them. CDR3 length: 15 residues. As DNA, the CDR3 is TGCGCCAGCAGCTTGTGGAGCAGGGGGGACAATGAGCAGTTCTTC. Encoded protein: CASSLWSRGDNEQFF.